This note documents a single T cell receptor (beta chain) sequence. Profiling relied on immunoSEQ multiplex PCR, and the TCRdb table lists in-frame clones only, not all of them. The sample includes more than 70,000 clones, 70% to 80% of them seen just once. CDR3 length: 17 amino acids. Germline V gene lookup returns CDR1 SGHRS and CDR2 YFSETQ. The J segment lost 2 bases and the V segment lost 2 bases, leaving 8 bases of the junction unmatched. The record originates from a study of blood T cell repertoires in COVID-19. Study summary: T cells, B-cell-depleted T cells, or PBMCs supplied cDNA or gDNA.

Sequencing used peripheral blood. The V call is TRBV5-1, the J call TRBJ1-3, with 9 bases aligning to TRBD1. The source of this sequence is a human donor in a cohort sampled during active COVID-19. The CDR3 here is CASSFVEQGAAGNTIYF. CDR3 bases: TGCGCCAGCAGCTTCGTCGAACAGGGGGCTGCTGGAAACACCATATATTTT.